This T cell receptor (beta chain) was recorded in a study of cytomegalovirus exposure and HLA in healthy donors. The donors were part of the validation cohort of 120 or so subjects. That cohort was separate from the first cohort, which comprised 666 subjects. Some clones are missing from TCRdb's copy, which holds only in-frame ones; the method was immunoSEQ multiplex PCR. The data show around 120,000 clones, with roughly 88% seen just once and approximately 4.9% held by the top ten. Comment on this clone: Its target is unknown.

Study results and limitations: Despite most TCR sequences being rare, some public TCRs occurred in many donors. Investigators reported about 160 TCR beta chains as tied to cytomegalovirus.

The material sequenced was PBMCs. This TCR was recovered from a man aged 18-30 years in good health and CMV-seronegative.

CDR3 region: CASSVSGSAVYEQYF. CDR3 bases: TGTGCCAGCAGCGTTAGCGGGAGCGCGGTCTACGAGCAGTACTTC. The chain carries TRBV2 and TRBJ2-7; 9 bases align to TRBD2. This CDR3 has 15 residues. The V segment lost 6 bases and the J segment 3 bases; nucleotides outside the gene matches: 9. CDR1 is SNHLY and CDR2 is FYNNEI in the germline V gene.